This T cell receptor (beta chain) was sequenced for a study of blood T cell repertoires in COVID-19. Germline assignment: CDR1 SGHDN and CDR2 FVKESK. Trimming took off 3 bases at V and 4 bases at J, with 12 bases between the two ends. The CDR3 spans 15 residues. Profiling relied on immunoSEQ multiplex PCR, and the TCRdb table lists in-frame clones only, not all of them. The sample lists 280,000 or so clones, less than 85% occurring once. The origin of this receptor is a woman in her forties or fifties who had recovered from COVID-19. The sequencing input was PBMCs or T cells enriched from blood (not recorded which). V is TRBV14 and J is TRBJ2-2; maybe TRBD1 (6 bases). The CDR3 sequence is CASSQRQGLTGELFF. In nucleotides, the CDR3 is TGTGCCAGCAGCCAGCGGCAGGGGCTCACCGGGGAGCTGTTTTTT.